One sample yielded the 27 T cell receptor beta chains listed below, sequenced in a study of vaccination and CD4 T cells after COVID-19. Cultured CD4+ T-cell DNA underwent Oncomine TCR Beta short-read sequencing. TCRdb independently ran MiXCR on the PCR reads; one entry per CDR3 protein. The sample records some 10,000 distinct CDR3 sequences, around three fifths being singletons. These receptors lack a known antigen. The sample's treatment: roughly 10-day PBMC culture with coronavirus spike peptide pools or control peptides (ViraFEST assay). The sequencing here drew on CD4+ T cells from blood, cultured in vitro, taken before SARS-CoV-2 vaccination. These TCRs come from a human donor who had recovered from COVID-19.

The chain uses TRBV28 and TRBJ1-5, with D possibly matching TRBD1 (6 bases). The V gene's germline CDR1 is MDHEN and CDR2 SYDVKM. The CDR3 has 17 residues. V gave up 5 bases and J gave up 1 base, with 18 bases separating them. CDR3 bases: TGTGCCAGCAGTCGTCCCGGGACATGGGGGAGCAATCAGCCCCAGCATTTT. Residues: CASSRPGTWGSNQPQHF.

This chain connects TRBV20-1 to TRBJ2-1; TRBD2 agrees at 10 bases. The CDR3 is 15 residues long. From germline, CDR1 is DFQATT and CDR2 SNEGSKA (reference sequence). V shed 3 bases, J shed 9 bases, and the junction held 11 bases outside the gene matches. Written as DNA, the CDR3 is TGCAGTGCTAGTGGATCCCTAGCGGGAGAGGTTGAGCAGTTCTTC. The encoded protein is CSASGSLAGEVEQFF.

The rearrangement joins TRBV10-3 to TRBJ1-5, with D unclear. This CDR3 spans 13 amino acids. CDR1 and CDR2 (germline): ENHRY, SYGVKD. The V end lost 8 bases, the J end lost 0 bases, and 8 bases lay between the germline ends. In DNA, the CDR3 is TGTGCCATCCGGCCAGGTAGCAATCAGCCCCAGCATTTT. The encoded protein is CAIRPGSNQPQHF.

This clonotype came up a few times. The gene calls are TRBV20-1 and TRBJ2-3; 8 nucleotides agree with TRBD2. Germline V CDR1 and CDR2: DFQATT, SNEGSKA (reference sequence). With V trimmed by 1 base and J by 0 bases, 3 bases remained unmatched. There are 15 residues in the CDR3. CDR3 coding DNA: TGCAGTGCTAGAGGGGTAGCGGGAAGCACAGATACGCAGTATTTT. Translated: CSARGVAGSTDTQYF.

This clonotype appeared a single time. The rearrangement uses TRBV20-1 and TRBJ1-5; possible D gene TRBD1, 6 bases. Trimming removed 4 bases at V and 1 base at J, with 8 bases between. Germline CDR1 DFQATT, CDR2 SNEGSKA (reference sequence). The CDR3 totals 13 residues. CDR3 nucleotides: TGCAGTGCTACGGGGGCCAGCAATCAGCCCCAGCATTTT. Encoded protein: CSATGASNQPQHF.

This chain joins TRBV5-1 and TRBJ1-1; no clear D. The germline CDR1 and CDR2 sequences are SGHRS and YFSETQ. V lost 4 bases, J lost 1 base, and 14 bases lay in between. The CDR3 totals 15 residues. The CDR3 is CASSPGGTSNTEAFF. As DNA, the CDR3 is TGCGCCAGCAGCCCGGGAGGTACATCGAACACTGAAGCTTTCTTT.

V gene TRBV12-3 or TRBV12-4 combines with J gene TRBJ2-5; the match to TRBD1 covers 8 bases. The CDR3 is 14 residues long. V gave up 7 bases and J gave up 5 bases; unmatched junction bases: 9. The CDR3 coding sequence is TGTGCCAGCACCAGACAGGGGCTTGCGGAGACCCAGTACTTC. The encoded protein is CASTRQGLAETQYF.

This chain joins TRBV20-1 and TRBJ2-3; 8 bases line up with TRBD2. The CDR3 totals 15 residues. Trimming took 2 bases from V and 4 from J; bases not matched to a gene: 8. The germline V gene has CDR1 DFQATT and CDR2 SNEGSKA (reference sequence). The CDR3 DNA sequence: TGCAGTGCTAGAATCAGCGGGAGTGGCCCAGATACGCAGTATTTT. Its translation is CSARISGSGPDTQYF.

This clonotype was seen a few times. CDR3 sequence: CATSNMIARNSPLHF. The CDR3 DNA reads as TGTGCCACCAGCAATATGATCGCGCGTAATTCACCCCTCCACTTT. The V gene is TRBV15, the J gene TRBJ1-6; D gene unclear. V was clipped by 4 bases and J by 6 bases, with 13 bases between them. This CDR3 is 15 amino acids long. The germline V gene has CDR1 LNHNV and CDR2 YYDKDF (reference sequence).

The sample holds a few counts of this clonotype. The CDR3 DNA reads TGTGCCAGCAGCCTAGGGACTAGCGGGACGAGGACCCAGTACTTC. This translates into CASSLGTSGTRTQYF. The J gene is TRBJ2-5, the V gene TRBV7-2; 13 bases agree with TRBD2. With 5 bases clipped from V and 7 bases from J, the junction kept 7 bases outside the gene matches. Germline assignment: CDR1 SGHTA and CDR2 FQGNSA. The length of the CDR3 is 15 residues.

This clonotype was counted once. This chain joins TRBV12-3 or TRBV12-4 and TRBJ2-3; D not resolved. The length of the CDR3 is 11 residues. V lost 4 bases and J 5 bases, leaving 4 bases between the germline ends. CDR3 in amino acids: CASSSEDTQYF. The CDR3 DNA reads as TGTGCCAGCAGTTCGGAAGATACGCAGTATTTT.

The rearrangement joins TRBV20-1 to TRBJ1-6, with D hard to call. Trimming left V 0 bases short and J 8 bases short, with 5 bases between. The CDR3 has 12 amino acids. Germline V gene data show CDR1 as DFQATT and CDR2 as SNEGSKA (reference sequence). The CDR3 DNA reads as TGCAGTGCTAGAGAAAACCATTCACCCCTCCACTTT. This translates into CSARENHSPLHF.

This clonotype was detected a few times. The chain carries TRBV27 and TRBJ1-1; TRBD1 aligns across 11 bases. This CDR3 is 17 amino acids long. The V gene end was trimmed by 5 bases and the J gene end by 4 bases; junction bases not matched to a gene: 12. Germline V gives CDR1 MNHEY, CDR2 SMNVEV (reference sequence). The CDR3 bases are TGTGCCAGCAGTCCCGGACAGGGGGCAGTTGTTAGCACTGAAGCTTTCTTT. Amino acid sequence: CASSPGQGAVVSTEAFF.

The CDR3 is CASSLGDFPDYEQYF. Here the CDR3 DNA reads TGTGCCAGCAGCTTAGGGGACTTCCCCGACTACGAGCAGTACTTC. The genes are TRBV7-9 and TRBJ2-7; maybe TRBD2 (6 bases). The CDR3 runs to 15 residues. V shed 1 base and J shed 3 bases, with 13 bases lying between them. Germline CDR1 reads SEHNR; CDR2 reads FQNEAQ (reference sequence).

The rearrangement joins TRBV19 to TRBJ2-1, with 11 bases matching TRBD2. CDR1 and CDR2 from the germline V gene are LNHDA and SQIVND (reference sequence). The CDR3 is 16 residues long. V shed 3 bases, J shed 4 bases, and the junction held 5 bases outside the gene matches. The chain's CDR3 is CASSMGGLAAYNEQFF. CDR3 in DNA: TGTGCCAGTAGTATGGGGGGACTAGCGGCGTACAATGAGCAGTTCTTC.

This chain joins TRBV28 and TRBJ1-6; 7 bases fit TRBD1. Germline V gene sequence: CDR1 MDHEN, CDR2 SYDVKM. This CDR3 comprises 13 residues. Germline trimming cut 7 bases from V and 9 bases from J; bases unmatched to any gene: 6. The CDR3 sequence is CASMRGQSSPLHF. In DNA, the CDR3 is TGTGCCAGCATGAGGGGGCAAAGTTCACCCCTCCACTTT. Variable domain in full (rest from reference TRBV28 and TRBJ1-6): DVKVTQSSRYLVKRTGEKVFLECVQDMDHENMFWYRQDPGLGLRLIYFSYDVKMKEKGDIPEGYSVSREKKERFSLILESASTNQTSMYLCASMRGQSSPLHFGNGTRLTVT.

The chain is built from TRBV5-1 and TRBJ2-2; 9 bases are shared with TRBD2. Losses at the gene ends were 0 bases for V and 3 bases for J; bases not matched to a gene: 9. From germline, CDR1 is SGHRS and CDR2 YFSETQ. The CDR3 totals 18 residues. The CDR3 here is CASSLGSGSLRDTGELFF. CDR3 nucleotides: TGCGCCAGCAGCTTGGGTAGCGGGAGCCTCAGGGACACCGGGGAGCTGTTTTTT.

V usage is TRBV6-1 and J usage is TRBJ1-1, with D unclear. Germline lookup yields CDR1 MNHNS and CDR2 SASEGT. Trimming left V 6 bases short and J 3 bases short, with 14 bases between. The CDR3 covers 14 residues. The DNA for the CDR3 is TGTGCCAGCAGCGGAGCTTTAACGGACACTGAAGCTTTCTTT. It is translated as CASSGALTDTEAFF.

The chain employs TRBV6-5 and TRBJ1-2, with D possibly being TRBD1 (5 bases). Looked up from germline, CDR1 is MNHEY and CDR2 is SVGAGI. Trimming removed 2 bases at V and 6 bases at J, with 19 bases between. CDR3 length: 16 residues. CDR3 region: CASSYGVSAGIDGYTF. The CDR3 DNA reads TGTGCCAGCAGTTACGGGGTGAGCGCAGGGATCGATGGCTACACCTTC.

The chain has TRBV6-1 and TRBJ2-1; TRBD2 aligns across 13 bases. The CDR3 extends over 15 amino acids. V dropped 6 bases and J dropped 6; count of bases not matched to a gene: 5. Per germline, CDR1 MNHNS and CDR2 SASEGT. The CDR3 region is CASRPGLAGANEQFF. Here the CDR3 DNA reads TGTGCCAGCAGACCAGGACTAGCGGGAGCCAATGAGCAGTTCTTC.

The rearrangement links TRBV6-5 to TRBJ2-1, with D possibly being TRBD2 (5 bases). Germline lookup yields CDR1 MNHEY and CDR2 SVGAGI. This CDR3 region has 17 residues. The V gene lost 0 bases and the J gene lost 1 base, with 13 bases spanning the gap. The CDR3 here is CASSYSWPGSSYNEQFF. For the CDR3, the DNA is TGTGCCAGCAGTTACTCGTGGCCGGGATCATCCTACAATGAGCAGTTCTTC.

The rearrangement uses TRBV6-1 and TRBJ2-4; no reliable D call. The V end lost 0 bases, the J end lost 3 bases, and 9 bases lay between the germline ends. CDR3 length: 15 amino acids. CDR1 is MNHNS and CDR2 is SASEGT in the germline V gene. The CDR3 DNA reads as TGTGCCAGCAGTGAAGCCCCGGACGTCAAAAACATTCAGTACTTC. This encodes CASSEAPDVKNIQYF.

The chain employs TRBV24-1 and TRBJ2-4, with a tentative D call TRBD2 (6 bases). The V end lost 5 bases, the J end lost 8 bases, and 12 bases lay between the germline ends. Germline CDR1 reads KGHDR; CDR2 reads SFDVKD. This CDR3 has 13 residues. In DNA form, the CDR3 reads TGTGCCACCAGTGGCCACCCGGGAGACATTCAGTACTTC. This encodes CATSGHPGDIQYF.

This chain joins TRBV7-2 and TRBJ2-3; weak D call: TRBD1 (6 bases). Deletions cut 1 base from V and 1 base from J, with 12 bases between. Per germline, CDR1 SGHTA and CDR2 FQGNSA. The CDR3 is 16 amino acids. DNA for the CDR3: TGTGCCAGCAGCTTAGTTGGGGCAGGGGGCACAGATACGCAGTATTTT. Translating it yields CASSLVGAGGTDTQYF.

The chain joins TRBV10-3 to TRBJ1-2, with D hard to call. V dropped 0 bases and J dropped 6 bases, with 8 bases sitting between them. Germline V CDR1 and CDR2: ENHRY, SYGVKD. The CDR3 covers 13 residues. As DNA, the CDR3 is TGTGCCATCAGTGAGTCGCCGGATCATGGCTACACCTTC. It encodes CAISESPDHGYTF.

In DNA, the CDR3 is TGTGCCAGTAGTATTTACTCCTACACAGATACGCAGTATTTT. Amino acid sequence: CASSIYSYTDTQYF. The chain joins TRBV19 to TRBJ2-3; no definite D call. The CDR3 extends over 14 amino acids. The germline CDR1 and CDR2 sequences are LNHDA and SQIVND (reference sequence). V lost 3 bases, J lost 2 bases, and 9 bases lay in between.

CDR3 nucleotide sequence: TGTGCCAGCAGCCCCGGGGGGAACACTGAAGCTTTCTTT. This gives the protein CASSPGGNTEAFF. The chain uses TRBV6-2 or TRBV6-3 and TRBJ1-1, with D possibly matching TRBD1 (5 bases). CDR3 length: 13 residues. The germline V gene has CDR1 MNHEY and CDR2 SVGEGT. Trimming pared 6 bases from V and 1 base from J, leaving 9 bases between.